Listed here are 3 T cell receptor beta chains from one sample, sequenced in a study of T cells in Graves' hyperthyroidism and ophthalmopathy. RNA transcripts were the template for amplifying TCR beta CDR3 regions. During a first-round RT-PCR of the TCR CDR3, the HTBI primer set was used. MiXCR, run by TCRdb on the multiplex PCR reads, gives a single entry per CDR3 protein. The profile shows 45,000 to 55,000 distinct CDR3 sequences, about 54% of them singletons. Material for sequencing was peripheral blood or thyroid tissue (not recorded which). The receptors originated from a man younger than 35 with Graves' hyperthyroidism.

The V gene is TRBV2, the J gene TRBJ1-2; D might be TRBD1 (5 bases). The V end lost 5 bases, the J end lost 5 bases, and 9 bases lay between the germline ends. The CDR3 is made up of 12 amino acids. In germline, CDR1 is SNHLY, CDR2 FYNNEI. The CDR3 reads CASSLDRYGYTF. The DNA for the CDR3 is TGTGCCAGCAGTTTAGACAGATATGGCTACACCTTC.

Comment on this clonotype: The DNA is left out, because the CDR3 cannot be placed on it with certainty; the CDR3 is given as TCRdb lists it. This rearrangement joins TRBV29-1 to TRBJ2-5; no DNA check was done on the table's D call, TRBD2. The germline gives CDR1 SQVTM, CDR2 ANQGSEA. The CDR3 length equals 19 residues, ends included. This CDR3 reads CSVEETALSYTFGSGTQYF.

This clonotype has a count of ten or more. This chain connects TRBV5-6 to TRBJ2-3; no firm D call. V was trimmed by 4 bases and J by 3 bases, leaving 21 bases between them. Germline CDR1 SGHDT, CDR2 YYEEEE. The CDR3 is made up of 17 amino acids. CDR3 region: CASSRNRALPKTDTQYF. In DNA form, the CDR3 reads TGTGCCAGCAGCAGGAACCGGGCCCTACCCAAGACAGATACGCAGTATTTT.